The 21 T cell receptor beta chains below were found in one sample sequenced in a study of PD-L1 blockade in urothelial cancer. Some clones are missing from TCRdb's copy, which holds only in-frame ones; the method was immunoSEQ multiplex PCR. The sample has some 120,000 clones; about 88% are singletons. Time point described: pretreatment peripheral blood. The sample was PBMCs, taken around atezolizumab (anti-PD-L1) treatment. These receptors originate from a middle-aged man with urothelial cancer.

The chain carries TRBV7-6 and TRBJ2-5; TRBD1 matches 9 bases. This CDR3 is 16 amino acids long. Trimming cost V 1 base and J 7 bases; bases outside gene matches: 10. CDR1 and CDR2 (germline): SGHVS, FNYEAQ. CDR3 sequence: CASSLEGQGFLGTQYF. The CDR3 DNA reads as TGTGCCAGCAGCTTAGAGGGACAGGGTTTTCTGGGGACCCAGTACTTC.

The chain uses TRBV18 and TRBJ1-1; 7 bases are a match to TRBD1. Germline loops: CDR1 KGHSH, CDR2 LQKENI. V shed 2 bases and J 6 bases; nucleotides not matched to a gene: 6. This CDR3 region has 14 residues. In DNA, the CDR3 is TGTGCCAGCTCACCAGGCCAGGGGGTGTCTGAAGCTTTCTTT. Its protein is CASSPGQGVSEAFF.

This sequence joins TRBV7-3 and TRBJ1-1; D is possibly TRBD1 (6 bases). The CDR3 has 13 residues. V was pared by 5 bases and J by 6 bases, with 13 bases between. Germline-derived CDR1 and CDR2 are SGHTA and FQGTGA. The CDR3 is CASSLTGYAEAFF. In nucleotides, the CDR3 is TGTGCCAGCAGCCTTACAGGGTACGCTGAAGCTTTCTTT.

The rearrangement joins TRBV19 to TRBJ2-1; 7 bases map to TRBD2. The CDR3 covers 16 residues. CDR1 LNHDA and CDR2 SQIVND come from the germline V gene (reference sequence). Losses at the gene ends were 3 bases for V and 5 bases for J; bases not matched to a gene: 10. The CDR3 here is CASSIIGGRADNEQFF. The CDR3 DNA is TGTGCCAGTAGTATTATAGGCGGGAGAGCGGACAATGAGCAGTTCTTC.

The V and J genes are TRBV5-1 and TRBJ2-1, with 8 bases lining up with TRBD1. The J segment lost 10 bases and the V segment lost 0 bases, leaving 6 bases of the junction unmatched. The CDR3 loop spans 14 amino acids. Germline V gives CDR1 SGHRS, CDR2 YFSETQ. In DNA form, the CDR3 reads TGCGCCAGCAGCTTGGGGACAGGGCGGGTCGAGCAGTTCTTC. Translated: CASSLGTGRVEQFF. Based on the CDR3 plus reference TRBV5-1 and TRBJ2-1, the full variable domain is KAGVTQTPRYLIKTRGQQVTLSCSPISGHRSVSWYQQTPGQGLQFLFEYFSETQRNKGNFPGRFSGRQFSNSRSEMNVSTLELGDSALYLCASSLGTGRVEQFFGPGTRLTVL.

The rearrangement joins TRBV7-2 to TRBJ2-3, with no clear D. Germline V CDR1 and CDR2: SGHTA, FQGNSA. The V end was cut by 4 bases, the J end by 0 bases, with 5 bases between. There are 13 residues in the CDR3. The CDR3 loop reads CASSYLSTDTQYF. DNA of the CDR3: TGTGCCAGCAGCTATTTAAGCACAGATACGCAGTATTTT.

The chain links TRBV11-2 to TRBJ2-1; 7 nucleotides line up with TRBD2. Trimming cost V 2 bases and J 9 bases; bases outside gene matches: 10. The CDR3 has 15 amino acids. CDR1 and CDR2 (germline): SGHAT, FQNNGV. The CDR3 region has the DNA TGTGCCAGCAGCTTATTGAGTTCGGGAGGTGGTGAGCAGTTCTTC. It codes for CASSLLSSGGGEQFF.

This CDR3 reads CASSVSGFGEQFF. The CDR3 DNA reads as TGTGCCAGCAGCGTAAGCGGGTTCGGTGAGCAGTTCTTC. The V call is TRBV7-9, the J call TRBJ2-1; tentatively, D is TRBD2 (6 bases). This CDR3 region has 13 residues. Germline CDR1 reads SEHNR; CDR2 reads FQNEAQ (reference sequence). Trimming left V 5 bases short and J 9 bases short, with 14 bases between.

This clone was observed a single time. The chain links TRBV7-9 to TRBJ2-7; D might be TRBD1 (6 bases). Germline values: CDR1 SEHNR, CDR2 FQNEAQ (reference sequence). With 2 bases removed from V and 2 bases from J, the gap between germline ends came to 25 bases. The CDR3 totals 19 residues. Here the CDR3 reads CASSLSGWGADSSTYEQYF. The CDR3 nucleotides are TGTGCCAGCAGCTTATCAGGGTGGGGAGCGGACAGCAGTACCTACGAGCAGTACTTC. The variable domain in full, with the rest retrieved from reference TRBV7-9 and TRBJ2-7, is DTGVSQNPRHKITKRGQNVTFRCDPISEHNRLYWYRQTLGQGPEFLTYFQNEAQLEKSRLLSDRFSAERPKGSFSTLEIQRTEQGDSAMYLCASSLSGWGADSSTYEQYFGPGTRLTVT.

The table lists this clone with a few counts. This chain uses TRBV27 with TRBJ1-2; 8 bases line up with TRBD1. V shed 0 bases and J 7 bases; nucleotides not matched to a gene: 10. CDR1 and CDR2 from the germline V gene are MNHEY and SMNVEV (reference sequence). CDR3 length: 16 residues. CDR3 in DNA: TGTGCCAGCAGTTTATCGGGGACAGGCTGGCTCTCTGGCTACACCTTC. Translating it yields CASSLSGTGWLSGYTF.

Comment on this clone: The same CDR3 arises from other DNA sequences in this sample as well. This chain joins TRBV28 and TRBJ1-5; no firm D call. CDR3 size: 12 residues. Germline V gene data show CDR1 as MDHEN and CDR2 as SYDVKM. Trimming stripped 5 bases from V and 3 bases from J, with 5 bases between. This CDR3 is CASSLLNQPQHF. Here the CDR3 DNA reads TGTGCCAGCAGTCTCCTCAATCAGCCCCAGCATTTT.

The chain uses TRBV9 and TRBJ2-1; 7 bases agree with TRBD2. Germline V gives CDR1 SGDLS, CDR2 YYNGEE. This CDR3 comprises 12 residues. The ends lost 1 base at V and 9 bases at J; junction bases unmatched: 1. The CDR3 is CASSVSSGEQFF. DNA for the CDR3: TGTGCCAGCAGCGTATCTAGCGGTGAGCAGTTCTTC. The entire variable domain, with the rest obtained from reference TRBV9 and TRBJ2-1, is as follows: DSGVTQTPKHLITATGQRVTLRCSPRSGDLSVYWYQQSLDQGLQFLIQYYNGEERAKGNILERFSAQQFPDLHSELNLSSLELGDSALYFCASSVSSGEQFFGPGTRLTVL.

The gene calls are TRBV9 and TRBJ2-2; 8 bases are shared with TRBD2. The V gene's germline CDR1 is SGDLS and CDR2 YYNGEE. Trimming at V came to 1 base and at J to 9 bases, leaving 5 bases not matched to a gene. The CDR3 has 14 residues. In DNA, the CDR3 is TGTGCCAGCAGCGTAACTAGCGGTACCCGGGAGCTGTTTTTT. It yields the protein CASSVTSGTRELFF.

J is TRBJ2-5 and V is TRBV19; 8 positions agree with TRBD2. The germline V gene encodes CDR1 LNHDA and CDR2 SQIVND (reference sequence). The CDR3 runs 15 residues. V lost 6 bases, J lost 4 bases, and 10 bases stayed unmatched. CDR3 sequence (DNA): TGTGCCAGTAGGGCGAGCGGGGCGGGAGGAGAGACCCAGTACTTC. Translating it yields CASRASGAGGETQYF.

This clone was counted between two and nine times. The chain employs TRBV30 and TRBJ2-6; tentatively, D is TRBD1 (5 bases). The germline V and J ends were trimmed by 0 bases and 9 bases, with 12 bases remaining between them. The CDR3 runs 14 residues. Germline V lookup: CDR1 GTSNPN, CDR2 SVGIG (reference sequence). The CDR3 DNA reads TGTGCCTGGAGTGTGGCAGGGCTGGACAACGTCCTGACTTTC. Its translation is CAWSVAGLDNVLTF.

The V call is TRBV28, the J call TRBJ1-2; D unresolved. CDR3 length: 14 residues. Germline V gene data show CDR1 as MDHEN and CDR2 as SYDVKM. V lost 10 bases and J 0 bases, leaving 15 bases between the germline ends. The chain's CDR3 is CATLAGETNYGYTF. In DNA, the CDR3 is TGTGCCACCCTGGCTGGAGAAACTAACTATGGCTACACCTTC.

The chain has TRBV7-8 and TRBJ2-3; possible D gene TRBD2, 5 bases. The V gene's germline CDR1 is SGHVS and CDR2 FQNEAQ. The V gene lost 3 bases and the J gene lost 4 bases, with 8 bases spanning the gap. The CDR3 consists of 13 residues. The CDR3 DNA reads TGTGCCAGCAGCTTCAACGGGGCAGATACGCAGTATTTT. Its protein is CASSFNGADTQYF.

This sequence joins TRBV28 and TRBJ1-2; maybe TRBD1 (5 bases). Germline V gives CDR1 MDHEN, CDR2 SYDVKM. V lost 8 bases and J 4 bases, leaving 14 bases between the germline ends. This CDR3 has 13 residues. Written as DNA, the CDR3 is TGTGCCAGCTATTCACGGGGGGTCTATGGCTACACCTTC. Translated, it gives CASYSRGVYGYTF.

This clone was seen a single time. The chain combines TRBV30 with TRBJ2-1; TRBD2 agrees at 7 bases. Trimming cost V 1 base and J 4 bases; bases outside gene matches: 7. The CDR3 totals 15 residues. CDR1 is GTSNPN and CDR2 is SVGIG in the germline V gene (reference sequence). The DNA of the CDR3 is TGTGCCTGGAGTGATCAAGGCGGGAGTTACAATGAGCAGTTCTTC. This codes for CAWSDQGGSYNEQFF.

This chain connects TRBV9 to TRBJ2-5; TRBD2 is a possible D gene (7 bases). V was shortened by 4 bases and J by 3 bases, with 16 bases between the two germline ends. Germline V gene lookup returns CDR1 SGDLS and CDR2 YYNGEE. The CDR3 has 15 residues. CDR3 region: CASSFERGGEETQYF. The DNA of the CDR3 is TGTGCCAGCAGCTTCGAGAGGGGGGGAGAAGAGACCCAGTACTTC.

V usage is TRBV5-1 and J usage is TRBJ2-1, with TRBD2 matching over 10 bases. This CDR3 is 15 amino acids long. Germline-derived CDR1 and CDR2 are SGHRS and YFSETQ. Trimming at V came to 2 bases and at J to 6 bases, leaving 5 bases not matched to a gene. Here the CDR3 DNA reads TGCGCCAGCAGCTTTGGATTAGCGGGGGGCAATGAGCAGTTCTTC. Amino acids: CASSFGLAGGNEQFF.